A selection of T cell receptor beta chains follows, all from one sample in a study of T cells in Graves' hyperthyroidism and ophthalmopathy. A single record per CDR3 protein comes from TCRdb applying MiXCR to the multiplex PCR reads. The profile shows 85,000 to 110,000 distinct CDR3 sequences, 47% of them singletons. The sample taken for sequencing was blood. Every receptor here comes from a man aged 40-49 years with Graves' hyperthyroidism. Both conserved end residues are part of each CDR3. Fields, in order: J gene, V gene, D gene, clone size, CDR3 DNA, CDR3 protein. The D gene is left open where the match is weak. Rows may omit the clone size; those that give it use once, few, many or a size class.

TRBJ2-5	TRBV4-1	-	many	TGCGCCAGCAGCCAAGGAACGGCGAGGGGAGAGACCCAGTACTTC	CASSQGTARGETQYF
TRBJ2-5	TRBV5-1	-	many	TGCGCCAGCAGCTTGGAGAGCCAAGAGACCCAGTACTTC	CASSLESQETQYF
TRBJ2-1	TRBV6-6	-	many	TGTGCCAGCGGGCAGGCTGGTGAGCAGTTCTTC	CASGQAGEQFF
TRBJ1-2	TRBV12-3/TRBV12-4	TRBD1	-	TGTGCCAGTTCGGGGACAGGGGGCTATGGCTACACCTTC	CASSGTGGYGYTF
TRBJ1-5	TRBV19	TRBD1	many	TGTGCCAGTAGCTCCGGTCGGGACAGGGGCAATCAGCCCCAGCATTTT	CASSSGRDRGNQPQHF
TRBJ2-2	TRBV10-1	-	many	TGCGCCAGCAGTGGTACCCCCAGCGGGGAGCTGTTTTTT	CASSGTPSGELFF
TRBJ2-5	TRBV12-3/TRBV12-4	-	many	TGTGCCAGCAGTCAGACGGTTTCGGAGACCCAGTACTTC	CASSQTVSETQYF
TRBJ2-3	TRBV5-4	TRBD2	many	TGTGCCAGCAGCTTGGATCCAGCGGGGTACACAGATACGCAGTATTTT	CASSLDPAGYTDTQYF
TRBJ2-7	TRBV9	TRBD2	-	TGTGCCAGCAGCCTACATCCCGGGACTAGCGGGGGGCGGGACGAGCAGTACTTC	CASSLHPGTSGGRDEQYF
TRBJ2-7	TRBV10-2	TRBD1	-	TGCGCCAGCAGTGACCCCAGGTGGGACAGCTACGAGCAGTACTTC	CASSDPRWDSYEQYF
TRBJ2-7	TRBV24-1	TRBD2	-	TGTGCCACCACAGGAGGTAGGGGCAGCGGGAGGGCCTACGAGCAGTACTTC	CATTGGRGSGRAYEQYF
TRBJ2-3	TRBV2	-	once	TGTGCCAGCAGGGAGAGTGGGCCCCACAATGAGCAGTATTTT	CASRESGPHNEQYF
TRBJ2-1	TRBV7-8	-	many	TGTGCCAGCAGTCTTATGAGCTCCTACAATGAGCAGTTCTTC	CASSLMSSYNEQFF
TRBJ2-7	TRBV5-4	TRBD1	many	TGTGCCAGCAGCCCGAACCGGGACAGGGACGAGCAGTACTTC	CASSPNRDRDEQYF
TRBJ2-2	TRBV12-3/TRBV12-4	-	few	TGTGCCAGCAGTTTGTTACAGAAAAACACCGGGGAGCTGTTTTTT	CASSLLQKNTGELFF